This TCR beta chain was found in a study of human T cells and chemical hapten exposure. For the study at large: Variation in per-sample TCR yields came mainly from small pooled library volume differences.

Individual cDNA molecules (in the library) carried attached unique molecular identifiers. MiXCR, applied by TCRdb to the RACE reads, yields one record per CDR3 protein. Of just over 90,000 distinct CDR3 sequences in the sample, approximately 9% were seen once. Time point reported: healthy volunteer bleed at 2 weeks. The template was total RNA from unfractionated whole blood. CDR1 is ENHRY, CDR2 SYGVKD, per germline. Trimming cost V 3 bases and J 7 bases, with 7 bases left between them. The CDR3 extends over 11 amino acids. Notes on the study in general: High-frequency TCRs, those above 1 in 1000, stayed the same after DPC sensitization.

As regards this clonotype: What it binds is unknown.

J is TRBJ2-7 and V is TRBV10-3; D is unclear. The TCR comes from a female donor in good health. Some clones in this sample may be carry-over from other donors' samples. Sequencing was performed on whole blood. In nucleotides, the CDR3 is TGTGCCATCAGTGAAACGAAAGAGCAGTACTTC. It encodes CAISETKEQYF.